Presented here are 6 T cell receptor beta chains from one specimen sequenced in a study of beta chain features in type 1 diabetes. TCRB transcripts that were expressed got sequenced, as all of the isolated RNA had been reverse transcribed. Method: immunoSEQ multiplex PCR; TCRdb's copy keeps in-frame clones and lacks some. The sample lists a few hundred thousand clones, less than 20% occurring once. Specimen: naive CD4+ T cells from blood. The receptors shown here come from a woman under 30 in good health.

This clone occurred a few times. The chain recombines TRBV19 with TRBJ1-5; maybe TRBD1 (6 bases). CDR1 and CDR2 from the germline V gene are LNHDA and SQIVND (reference sequence). The CDR3 loop spans 14 amino acids. V lost 7 bases and J 7 bases, leaving 17 bases between the germline ends. CDR3: CASTAREGEQPQHF. CDR3 sequence (DNA): TGTGCCAGTACCGCCAGGGAGGGGGAGCAGCCCCAGCATTTT.

J is TRBJ1-2 and V is TRBV12-5; 7 bases fit TRBD1. V lost 2 bases to trimming and J lost 6 bases; unmatched junction nucleotides: 3. Germline CDR1 reads LGHNT; CDR2 reads FRNRAP. The CDR3 consists of 13 residues. The CDR3 nucleotides read TGTGCTAGTGGTTTGATACAGGGGCATGGCTACACCTTC. The encoded protein is CASGLIQGHGYTF.

The V gene is TRBV29-1, the J gene TRBJ1-2; D is perhaps TRBD1 (6 bases). The germline gives CDR1 SQVTM, CDR2 ANQGSEA. The V and J ends lost 0 bases and 4 bases respectively, with 9 bases between them. CDR3 length equals 13 residues. CDR3 DNA: TGCAGCGTTGAAGAGGGGGACACCTATGGCTACACCTTC. Its translation: CSVEEGDTYGYTF.

The chain has TRBV7-2 and TRBJ1-2; TRBD1 matches at 8 bases. CDR1 and CDR2 (germline): SGHTA, FQGNSA. V dropped 4 bases and J dropped 4; count of bases not matched to a gene: 11. The CDR3 spans 16 residues. CDR3 in DNA: TGTGCCAGCAGCTCTCGACAGGGGAGCTTCATCTATGGCTACACCTTC. It translates to CASSSRQGSFIYGYTF.

This clone was detected once. The V call is TRBV2, the J call TRBJ1-2; possible D gene TRBD1, 5 bases. The CDR3 sequence is 13 residues long. Germline loops: CDR1 SNHLY, CDR2 FYNNEI. V was shortened by 6 bases and J by 7 bases, with 15 bases between the two germline ends. The CDR3 region has the DNA TGTGCCAGCAGACCTGGACAATCCACTGGCTACACCTTC. Protein: CASRPGQSTGYTF.

This rearrangement joins TRBV7-9 to TRBJ1-1; 7 bases are a match to TRBD1. This CDR3 has 14 residues. Per the germline V gene, CDR1 is SEHNR and CDR2 is FQNEAQ (reference sequence). Unmatched junction bases numbered 7, after V lost 2 bases and J lost 7 bases. The CDR3 DNA reads as TGTGCCAGCAGCTTACTCACAGGGGTGAGTGAAGCTTTCTTT. Its protein product is CASSLLTGVSEAFF. Full variable domain (outside the CDR3, taken from reference TRBV7-9 and TRBJ1-1): DTGVSQNPRHKITKRGQNVTFRCDPISEHNRLYWYRQTLGQGPEFLTYFQNEAQLEKSRLLSDRFSAERPKGSFSTLEIQRTEQGDSAMYLCASSLLTGVSEAFFGQGTRLTVV.